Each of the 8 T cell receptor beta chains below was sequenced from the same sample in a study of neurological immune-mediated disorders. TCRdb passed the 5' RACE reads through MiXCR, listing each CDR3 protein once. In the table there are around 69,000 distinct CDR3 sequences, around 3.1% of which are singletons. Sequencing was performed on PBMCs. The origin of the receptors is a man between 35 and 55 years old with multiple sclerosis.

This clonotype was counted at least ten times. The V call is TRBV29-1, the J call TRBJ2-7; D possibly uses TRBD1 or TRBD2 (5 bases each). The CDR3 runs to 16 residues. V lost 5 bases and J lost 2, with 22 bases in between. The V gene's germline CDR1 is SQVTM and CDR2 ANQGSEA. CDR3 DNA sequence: TGCAGCGTTTGCCCCATTAATCGGGACGGAGCCTACGAGCAGTACTTC. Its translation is CSVCPINRDGAYEQYF.

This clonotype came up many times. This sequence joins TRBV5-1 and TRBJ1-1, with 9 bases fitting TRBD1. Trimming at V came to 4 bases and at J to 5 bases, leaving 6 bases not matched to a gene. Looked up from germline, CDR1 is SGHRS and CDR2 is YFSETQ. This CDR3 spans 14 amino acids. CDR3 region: CASSPGQGETEAFF. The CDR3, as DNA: TGCGCCAGCAGCCCGGGACAGGGAGAGACTGAAGCTTTCTTT.

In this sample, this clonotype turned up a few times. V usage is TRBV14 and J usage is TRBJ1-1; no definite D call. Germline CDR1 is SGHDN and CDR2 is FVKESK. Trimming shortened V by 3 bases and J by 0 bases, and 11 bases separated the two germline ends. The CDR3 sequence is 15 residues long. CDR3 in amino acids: CASSHLGTMNTEAFF. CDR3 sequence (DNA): TGTGCCAGCAGCCACTTGGGCACGATGAACACTGAAGCTTTCTTT.

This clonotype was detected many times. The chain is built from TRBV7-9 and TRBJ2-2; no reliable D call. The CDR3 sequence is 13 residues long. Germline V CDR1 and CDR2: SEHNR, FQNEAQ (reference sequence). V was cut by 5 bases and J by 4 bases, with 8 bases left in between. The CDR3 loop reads CASSVDPTGELFF. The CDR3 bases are TGTGCCAGCAGCGTCGATCCCACCGGGGAGCTGTTTTTT.

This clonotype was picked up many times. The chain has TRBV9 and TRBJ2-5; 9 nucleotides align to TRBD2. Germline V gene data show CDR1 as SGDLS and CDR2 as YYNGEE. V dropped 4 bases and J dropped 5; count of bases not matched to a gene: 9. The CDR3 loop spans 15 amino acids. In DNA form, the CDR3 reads TGTGCCAGCAGCACCTCGGGACTAGCCTGGGAGACCCAGTACTTC. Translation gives CASSTSGLAWETQYF.

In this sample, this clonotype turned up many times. The CDR3 bases are TGCAGTGCTAACAGCGACTTTAACTATGGCTACACCTTC. Translated: CSANSDFNYGYTF. The chain couples TRBV20-1 to TRBJ1-2; no firm D call. This CDR3 contains 13 residues. Germline V gene sequence: CDR1 DFQATT, CDR2 SNEGSKA (reference sequence). The V end lost 4 bases, the J end lost 1 base, and 10 bases lay between the germline ends.

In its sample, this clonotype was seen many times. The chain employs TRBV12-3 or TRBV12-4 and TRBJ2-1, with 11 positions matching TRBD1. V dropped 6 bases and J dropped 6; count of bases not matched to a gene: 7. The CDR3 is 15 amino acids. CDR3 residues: CASSIRDRGFNEQFF. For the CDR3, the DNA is TGTGCCAGCAGCATCCGGGACAGGGGGTTCAATGAGCAGTTCTTC.

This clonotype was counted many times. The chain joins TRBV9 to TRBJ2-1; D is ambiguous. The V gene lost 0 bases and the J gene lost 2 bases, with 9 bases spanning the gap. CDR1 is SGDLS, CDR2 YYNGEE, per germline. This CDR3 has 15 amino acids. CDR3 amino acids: CASSVDGGPYNEQFF. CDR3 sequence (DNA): TGTGCCAGCAGCGTAGACGGCGGTCCCTACAATGAGCAGTTCTTC.